Below, 29 T cell receptor beta chains from the same sample are listed, as sequenced in a study of blood T cell repertoires in COVID-19. Produced via immunoSEQ multiplex PCR; TCRdb's table is partial and in-frame only. The sample gives about 85,000 clones, approximately 82% of which show up once; 1.2% is in the top ten. The source material was peripheral blood. These receptors were collected from a woman older than 75 with acute or convalescent COVID-19.

The chain carries TRBV7-8 and TRBJ2-2, with D possibly TRBD2 on 6 matching bases. Per germline, CDR1 SGHVS and CDR2 FQNEAQ. The CDR3 loop spans 15 amino acids. The V and J ends lost 1 base and 1 base respectively, with 7 bases between them. DNA of the CDR3: TGTGCCAGCAGCTTAGTGGGGGGGAACACCGGGGAGCTGTTTTTT. Its protein product is CASSLVGGNTGELFF.

V is TRBV19 and J is TRBJ1-1; D remains ambiguous. Germline lookup yields CDR1 LNHDA and CDR2 SQIVND (reference sequence). This CDR3 contains 13 residues. Between the trimmed V and J ends, which lost 3 bases and 7 bases, there was a span of 12 bases. The CDR3, as DNA: TGTGCCAGTAGTATCGGGGAAGGCATTGAAGCTTTCTTT. Amino acids: CASSIGEGIEAFF. Combining the CDR3 with reference TRBV19 and TRBJ1-1 gives the whole variable domain DGGITQSPKYLFRKEGQNVTLSCEQNLNHDAMYWYRQDPGQGLRLIYYSQIVNDFQKGDIAEGYSVSREKKESFPLTVTSAQKNPTAFYLCASSIGEGIEAFFGQGTRLTVV.

This clone has only one observation. The rearrangement joins TRBV2 to TRBJ2-1; 10 nucleotides agree with TRBD1. CDR1 is SNHLY, CDR2 FYNNEI, per germline. After removal of 1 base from V and 4 bases from J, the junction contained 1 base not matched to a gene. The CDR3 sequence is 15 residues long. CDR3 in DNA: TGTGCCAGCAGTGAAGGACAGGGGGCTTACAATGAGCAGTTCTTC. It translates to CASSEGQGAYNEQFF.

The V and J genes are TRBV6-5 and TRBJ2-1; a weak D match, TRBD2 (5 bases). The V and J ends lost 9 bases and 5 bases respectively, with 14 bases between them. Germline CDR1 and CDR2: MNHEY and SVGAGI. CDR3 size: 13 residues. The CDR3 DNA follows: TGTGCCAGTAACTACCGGGGTAACAATGAGCAGTTCTTC. Its protein product is CASNYRGNNEQFF.

The chain recombines TRBV18 with TRBJ1-4, with 8 bases identical to TRBD1. From germline, CDR1 is KGHSH and CDR2 LQKENI. The V and J ends lost 3 bases and 8 bases, in that order; junction bases with no gene match: 14. CDR3 length: 17 amino acids. The CDR3 nucleotides read TGTGCCAGCTCACCGGGACAGGCTTCACTCCGGGGGGAAAAACTGTTTTTT. Amino acid sequence: CASSPGQASLRGEKLFF.

CDR3 DNA: TGTGCCAGCTCACCACCGATGGCCAGGGGCTACGAGCAGTACTTC. It yields the protein CASSPPMARGYEQYF. The chain is built from TRBV18 and TRBJ2-7, with D perhaps TRBD1 (6 bases). Trimming removed 0 bases from V and 3 bases from J, with 12 bases in between. Germline-derived CDR1 and CDR2 are KGHSH and LQKENI. This CDR3 spans 15 amino acids.

V is TRBV6-2 or TRBV6-3 and J is TRBJ2-7, with 7 bases identical to TRBD1. This CDR3 comprises 14 residues. Per germline, CDR1 MNHEY and CDR2 SVGEGT. V was pared by 0 bases and J by 3 bases, with 2 bases of the junction left unmatched. CDR3 protein: CASSYSGGLYEQYF. DNA of the CDR3: TGTGCCAGCAGTTACTCAGGGGGCCTCTACGAGCAGTACTTC.

The chain couples TRBV6-5 to TRBJ1-2; no reliable D call. Trimming left V 4 bases short and J 3 bases short, with 6 bases between. CDR3 size: 12 residues. Per germline, CDR1 MNHEY and CDR2 SVGAGI. The CDR3, as DNA: TGTGCCAGCAGTTCCCTAGACTATGGCTACACCTTC. It specifies CASSSLDYGYTF.

The rearrangement joins TRBV27 to TRBJ2-5; 9 nucleotides agree with TRBD1. Germline CDR1 and CDR2: MNHEY and SMNVEV (reference sequence). Trimming cost V 4 bases and J 5 bases; bases outside gene matches: 11. The CDR3 is 16 amino acids. The CDR3 region is CASSSGLNRGRETQYF. CDR3 coding DNA: TGTGCCAGCAGTTCCGGTCTGAACAGGGGGCGTGAGACCCAGTACTTC.

This clone occurred a few times. This chain connects TRBV28 to TRBJ2-5; D may be TRBD1 (6 bases). In germline, CDR1 is MDHEN, CDR2 SYDVKM. V was pared by 6 bases and J by 5 bases, with 22 bases between. There are 16 residues in the CDR3. The CDR3 coding sequence is TGTGCCAGCAGACGAACCAGGGCCAGGGGACCGGAGACCCAGTACTTC. Amino acid sequence: CASRRTRARGPETQYF. Complete variable domain (other parts from reference TRBV28 and TRBJ2-5): DVKVTQSSRYLVKRTGEKVFLECVQDMDHENMFWYRQDPGLGLRLIYFSYDVKMKEKGDIPEGYSVSREKKERFSLILESASTNQTSMYLCASRRTRARGPETQYFGPGTRLLVL.

The chain uses TRBV6-1 and TRBJ1-4; D uncertain. The germline gives CDR1 MNHNS, CDR2 SASEGT. Trimming left V 3 bases short and J 7 bases short, with 12 bases between. The CDR3 covers 14 residues. CDR3 sequence reads: CASSEPGFSEKLFF. CDR3 DNA sequence: TGTGCCAGCAGTGAGCCGGGGTTTAGTGAAAAACTGTTTTTT.

The V gene is TRBV19, the J gene TRBJ2-2; D is perhaps TRBD1 (5 bases). The CDR3 contains 14 residues. Trimming shortened V by 6 bases and J by 1 base, and 9 bases separated the two germline ends. Germline CDR1 is LNHDA and CDR2 is SQIVND (reference sequence). CDR3 loop: CASRGLVNTGELFF. The CDR3 DNA reads TGTGCCAGTAGGGGGCTGGTGAACACCGGGGAGCTGTTTTTT. Full variable domain (rest looked up from reference TRBV19 and TRBJ2-2): DGGITQSPKYLFRKEGQNVTLSCEQNLNHDAMYWYRQDPGQGLRLIYYSQIVNDFQKGDIAEGYSVSREKKESFPLTVTSAQKNPTAFYLCASRGLVNTGELFFGEGSRLTVL.

J is TRBJ2-5 and V is TRBV5-4; 8 nucleotides match TRBD2. Looked up from germline, CDR1 is SGHNT and CDR2 is YYREEE (reference sequence). The CDR3 is made up of 15 amino acids. Trimming at V came to 2 bases and at J to 5 bases, leaving 8 bases not matched to a gene. CDR3 amino acids: CASSFKTGGQETQYF. The CDR3 coding sequence is TGTGCCAGCAGCTTTAAAACGGGAGGGCAGGAGACCCAGTACTTC. The full variable domain, completed using reference TRBV5-4 and TRBJ2-5, is ETGVTQSPTHLIKTRGQQVTLRCSSQSGHNTVSWYQQALGQGPQFIFQYYREEENGRGNFPPRFSGLQFPNYSSELNVNALELDDSALYLCASSFKTGGQETQYFGPGTRLLVL.

The chain uses TRBV3-1 (or the pseudogene TRBV3-2) and TRBJ1-1, with no clear D. Per germline, CDR1 LGHDT and CDR2 YNNKEL (reference sequence). Deletions cut 2 bases from V and 7 bases from J, with 14 bases between. The CDR3 totals 14 residues. The CDR3 loop is CASSQRHNGGEAFF. CDR3 DNA sequence: TGTGCCAGCAGCCAACGTCATAACGGAGGTGAAGCTTTCTTT.

The chain is built from TRBV5-3 and TRBJ1-2, with 8 bases that match TRBD1. TRBV5-3 belongs to the ORF category, with a function that is uncertain. V lost 0 bases and J lost 4; bases outside the gene matches: 11. The CDR3 spans 17 residues. The CDR3 region has the DNA TGTGCCAGAAGCTTGGCCAGCATCCAGGACAGGGTCTATGGCTACACCTTC. Amino acid sequence: CARSLASIQDRVYGYTF.

The chain links TRBV29-1 to TRBJ2-7, with TRBD1 matching over 8 bases. The length of the CDR3 is 14 residues. The V and J ends lost 4 bases and 4 bases, in that order; junction bases with no gene match: 9. CDR1 and CDR2 from the germline V gene are SQVTM and ANQGSEA. The CDR3: CSVGLTGGSYEQYF. The CDR3 nucleotides are TGCAGCGTTGGCCTAACAGGGGGGAGTTACGAGCAGTACTTC.

The V and J genes are TRBV9 and TRBJ2-5, with 8 bases aligning to TRBD2. J was trimmed by 1 base and V by 5 bases; bases with no gene match: 10. The germline V gene encodes CDR1 SGDLS and CDR2 YYNGEE. The CDR3 spans 16 residues. The CDR3 loop reads CASSLGSSGGQETQYF. The CDR3 region has the DNA TGTGCCAGCAGTCTAGGGTCCAGCGGGGGCCAAGAGACCCAGTACTTC.

V gene TRBV2 combines with J gene TRBJ2-4; D may be TRBD2 (6 bases). Trimming removed 3 bases from V and 0 bases from J, with 9 bases in between. Germline loops: CDR1 SNHLY, CDR2 FYNNEI. This CDR3 has 15 residues. The CDR3 DNA reads as TGTGCCAGCAGTGAGGAGGGCTTAGCCAAAAACATTCAGTACTTC. Encoded protein: CASSEEGLAKNIQYF.

The chain links TRBV13 to TRBJ1-6, with D perhaps TRBD1 (6 bases). This CDR3 has 16 amino acids. From germline, CDR1 is PRHDT and CDR2 FYEKMQ (reference sequence). V was pared by 3 bases and J by 5 bases, with 14 bases between. DNA of the CDR3: TGTGCCAGCAGCTTCCGCACAGGGAGAAATAATTCACCCCTCCACTTT. This codes for CASSFRTGRNNSPLHF.

The V call is TRBV6-6, the J call TRBJ1-6, with D possibly matching TRBD1 (6 bases). CDR3 length: 15 amino acids. The V and J ends lost 7 bases and 10 bases respectively, with 20 bases between them. Germline V gene data show CDR1 as MNHNY and CDR2 as SVGAGI (reference sequence). CDR3 protein: CASIQGGEGGSPLHF. DNA for the CDR3: TGTGCCAGCATTCAAGGGGGTGAGGGCGGGTCACCCCTCCACTTT.

The gene calls are TRBV3-1 (or the pseudogene TRBV3-2) and TRBJ2-1; perhaps TRBD1 as D (6 bases). Germline V gives CDR1 LGHDT, CDR2 YNNKEL (reference sequence). V lost 3 bases to trimming and J lost 4 bases, with 13 bases between them. CDR3 size: 15 residues. CDR3 loop: CASSHGTLGYNEQFF. The CDR3 nucleotides read TGTGCCAGCAGCCACGGGACACTGGGTTACAATGAGCAGTTCTTC.

This clone has a single count. J is TRBJ2-1 and V is TRBV19, with TRBD2 as a possible D gene (6 bases). CDR1 is LNHDA and CDR2 is SQIVND in the germline V gene (reference sequence). The CDR3 sequence is 14 residues long. V was pared by 8 bases and J by 6 bases, with 17 bases between. The CDR3 loop is CASSSRLASNEQFF. Here the CDR3 DNA reads TGTGCCAGTTCCTCCCGGCTAGCGTCCAATGAGCAGTTCTTC. Using reference TRBV19 and TRBJ2-1 for the parts outside the CDR3, the full variable domain is DGGITQSPKYLFRKEGQNVTLSCEQNLNHDAMYWYRQDPGQGLRLIYYSQIVNDFQKGDIAEGYSVSREKKESFPLTVTSAQKNPTAFYLCASSSRLASNEQFFGPGTRLTVL.

The chain recombines TRBV14 with TRBJ2-1; D perhaps matches TRBD2 (5 bases). This CDR3 contains 14 residues. Deletions cut 0 bases from V and 8 bases from J, with 11 bases between. Germline lookup yields CDR1 SGHDN and CDR2 FVKESK. The CDR3 bases are TGTGCCAGCAGCCAAGATCTAGCATCTTATGAGCAGTTCTTC. It specifies CASSQDLASYEQFF.

Only one count was recorded for this clone. The chain is built from TRBV18 and TRBJ2-2; D gene unclear. The CDR3 consists of 16 residues. V was trimmed by 3 bases and J by 1 base, leaving 12 bases between them. CDR1 and CDR2 from the germline V gene are KGHSH and LQKENI. The CDR3 spells CASSPQMPGNTGELFF. CDR3 DNA: TGTGCCAGCTCACCCCAGATGCCAGGGAACACCGGGGAGCTGTTTTTT.

The V call is TRBV27, the J call TRBJ1-5; D possibly corresponds to TRBD1 (5 bases). Trimming removed 6 bases at V and 3 bases at J, with 12 bases between. This CDR3 contains 14 residues. Germline assignment: CDR1 MNHEY and CDR2 SMNVEV (reference sequence). The CDR3 DNA is TGTGCCAGCAGCATTACAGGAGTCAATCAGCCCCAGCATTTT. Translation: CASSITGVNQPQHF.

V is TRBV4-1 and J is TRBJ2-3; 9 bases are a match to TRBD2. This CDR3 region has 16 residues. Germline CDR1 reads MGHRA; CDR2 reads YSYEKL. V dropped 3 bases and J dropped 0; count of bases not matched to a gene: 4. CDR3 in DNA: TGCGCCAGCAGCCATCCGCGGGGGGGGAGCACAGATACGCAGTATTTT. Protein product: CASSHPRGGSTDTQYF.

The chain links TRBV29-1 to TRBJ2-7, with D tentatively TRBD2 (5 bases). The CDR3 is 12 amino acids. V lost 7 bases and J 4 bases, leaving 14 bases between the germline ends. Germline V gene data show CDR1 as SQVTM and CDR2 as ANQGSEA. As DNA, the CDR3 is TGCAGCGGTAGAGGGAACTCGTACGAGCAGTACTTC. It encodes CSGRGNSYEQYF.

This clone was picked up one time. The chain joins TRBV18 to TRBJ2-3; 12 nucleotides agree with TRBD2. The CDR3 covers 15 residues. CDR1 and CDR2 from the germline V gene are KGHSH and LQKENI. Germline trimming cut 9 bases from V and 5 bases from J; bases unmatched to any gene: 9. CDR3 sequence: CASSRLAGALDTQYF. The CDR3 coding sequence is TGTGCCAGTTCCCGACTAGCGGGGGCGTTAGATACGCAGTATTTT.

The chain combines TRBV6-1 with TRBJ1-2; 7 bases map to TRBD1. After removal of 1 base from V and 4 bases from J, the junction contained 12 bases not matched to a gene. The CDR3 is 17 amino acids. Germline V lookup: CDR1 MNHNS, CDR2 SASEGT. DNA for the CDR3: TGTGCCAGCAGTGAAGTTCCCTCCCCGACAGGGCCCTATGGCTACACCTTC. It is translated as CASSEVPSPTGPYGYTF.